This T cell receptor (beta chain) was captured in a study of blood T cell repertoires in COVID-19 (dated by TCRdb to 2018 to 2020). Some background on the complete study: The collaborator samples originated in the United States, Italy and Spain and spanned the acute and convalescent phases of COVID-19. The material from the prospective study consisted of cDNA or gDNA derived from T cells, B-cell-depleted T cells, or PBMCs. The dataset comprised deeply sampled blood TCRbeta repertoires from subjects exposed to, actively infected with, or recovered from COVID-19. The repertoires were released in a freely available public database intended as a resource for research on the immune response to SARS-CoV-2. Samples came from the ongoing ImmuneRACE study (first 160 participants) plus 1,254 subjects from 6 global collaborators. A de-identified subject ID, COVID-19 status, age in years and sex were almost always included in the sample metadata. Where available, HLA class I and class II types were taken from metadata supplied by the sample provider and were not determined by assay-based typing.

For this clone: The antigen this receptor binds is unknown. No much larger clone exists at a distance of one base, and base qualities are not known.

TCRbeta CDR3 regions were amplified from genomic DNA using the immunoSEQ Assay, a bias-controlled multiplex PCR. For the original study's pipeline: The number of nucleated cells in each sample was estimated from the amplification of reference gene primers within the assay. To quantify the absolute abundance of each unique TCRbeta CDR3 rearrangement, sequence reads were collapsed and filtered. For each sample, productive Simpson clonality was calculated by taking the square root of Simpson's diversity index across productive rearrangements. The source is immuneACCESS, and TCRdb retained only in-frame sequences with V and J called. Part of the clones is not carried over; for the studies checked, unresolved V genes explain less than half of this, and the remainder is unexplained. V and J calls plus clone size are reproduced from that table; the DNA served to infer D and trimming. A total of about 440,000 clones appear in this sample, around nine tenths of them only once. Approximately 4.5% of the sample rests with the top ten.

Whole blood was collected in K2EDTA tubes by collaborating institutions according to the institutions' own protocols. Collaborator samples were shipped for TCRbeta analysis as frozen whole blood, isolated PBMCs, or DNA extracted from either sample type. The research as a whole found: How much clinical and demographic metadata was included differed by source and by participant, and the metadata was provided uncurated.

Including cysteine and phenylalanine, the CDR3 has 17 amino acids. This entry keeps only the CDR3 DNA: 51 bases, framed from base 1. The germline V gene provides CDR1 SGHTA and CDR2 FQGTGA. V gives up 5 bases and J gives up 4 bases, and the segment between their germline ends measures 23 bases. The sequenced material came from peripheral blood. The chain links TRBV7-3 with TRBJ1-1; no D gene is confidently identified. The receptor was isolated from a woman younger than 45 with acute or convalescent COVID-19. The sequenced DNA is TGTGCCAGCAGCCCTACGTATGAGACTTCAGAACGCACTGAAGCTTTCTTT. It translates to CASSPTYETSERTEAFF. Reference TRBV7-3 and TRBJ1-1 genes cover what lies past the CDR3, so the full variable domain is GAGVSQTPSNKVTEKGKYVELRCDPISGHTALYWYRQSLGQGPEFLIYFQGTGAADDSGLPNDRFFAVRPEGSVSTLKIQRTERGDSAVYLCASSPTYETSERTEAFFGQGTRLTVV.